Listed below are T cell receptor beta chains from one sample, sequenced in a study of shared T cell receptors in the human thymus. TCRdb's copy holds only in-frame clones and misses some; the assay was immunoSEQ multiplex PCR. Among some 760,000 clones listed, 80% to 90% were seen once. In addition, the sample was reused for a study of human thymus T cells.

The specimen was thymocytes. These TCRs come from a girl under three years old with a congenital heart defect. The CDR3 runs from the conserved cysteine through the conserved F or W.

j_call: TRBJ2-7
v_call: TRBV6-6
cdr3_aa: CASERDRANYEQYF

j_call: TRBJ1-2
v_call: TRBV7-9
cdr3_aa: CASSPDRVGCGYTF

j_call: TRBJ2-7
v_call: TRBV28
cdr3_aa: CASSFLDRTEHYEQYF

j_call: TRBJ1-4
v_call: TRBV18
cdr3_aa: CASSPPVYQGTTGEKLFF

j_call: TRBJ2-7
v_call: TRBV18
cdr3_aa: CASSPRGGAGLYEQYF

j_call: TRBJ1-2
v_call: TRBV4-1
cdr3_aa: CASSQDWTGSRNGYTF

j_call: TRBJ1-2
v_call: TRBV4-3
cdr3_aa: CASSQINRDRHLTRGGYTF

j_call: TRBJ1-3
v_call: TRBV6-1
cdr3_aa: CASSECLGDTGSGNTIYF

j_call: TRBJ1-3
v_call: TRBV5-6
cdr3_aa: CASSLVASGNTIYF

j_call: TRBJ1-1
v_call: TRBV10-2
cdr3_aa: CASKNPDTLNTEAFF

j_call: TRBJ2-7
v_call: TRBV6-5
cdr3_aa: CASRPTRWEDEQYF

j_call: TRBJ2-1
v_call: TRBV4-1
cdr3_aa: CASSQEPGLELYHEQFF

j_call: TRBJ1-1
v_call: TRBV27
cdr3_aa: CASSLRFRQDGTEAFF

j_call: TRBJ2-1
v_call: TRBV11-3
cdr3_aa: CASSLTSNSYNEQFF

j_call: TRBJ1-4
v_call: TRBV7-6
cdr3_aa: CASSSPLDRGGEKLFF

j_call: TRBJ1-5
v_call: TRBV6-5
cdr3_aa: CASSTKGDQPQHF

j_call: TRBJ2-1
v_call: TRBV7-8
cdr3_aa: CASSSLPGRNNEQFF

j_call: TRBJ2-7
v_call: TRBV7-9
cdr3_aa: CASSLVGQLWDEQYF

j_call: TRBJ1-2
v_call: TRBV5-4
cdr3_aa: CASSLRGNGGYTF

j_call: TRBJ2-5
v_call: TRBV11-3
cdr3_aa: CASSLRLAGASGETQYF

j_call: TRBJ2-7
v_call: TRBV6-5
cdr3_aa: CASSSEPMGGAEQYF

j_call: TRBJ1-2
v_call: TRBV10-3
cdr3_aa: CAISESGGNYGYTF

j_call: TRBJ1-1
v_call: TRBV28
cdr3_aa: CASLGTGKSATEAFF

j_call: TRBJ2-7
v_call: TRBV7-9
cdr3_aa: CASSWRSYEQYF

j_call: TRBJ1-5
v_call: TRBV7-2
cdr3_aa: CASSAQGAGQPQHF

j_call: TRBJ2-5
v_call: TRBV5-1
cdr3_aa: CASSPRGGGGQETQYF